Below are 17 T cell receptor beta chains sequenced from a single sample in a study of PD-1 blockade in mismatch repair-deficient tumors. The assay was immunoSEQ multiplex PCR, and TCRdb's table has in-frame clones only and misses some. Here the sample spans about 25,000 clones, approximately 84% being singletons. The source material was PBMCs, sampled before pembrolizumab treatment. These receptor sequences come from an adult with mismatch repair-deficient cancer.

This chain joins TRBV11-3 and TRBJ2-5, with D perhaps TRBD2 (5 bases). Germline assignment: CDR1 SGHNT and CDR2 YENEEA. V was clipped by 6 bases and J by 5 bases, with 13 bases between them. The CDR3 spans 13 residues. CDR3 protein: CASSSGPGETQYF. CDR3 bases: TGTGCCAGCAGTTCAGGACCGGGGGAGACCCAGTACTTC.

This clone was counted once. The V call is TRBV5-1, the J call TRBJ2-1; 9 bases agree with TRBD2. The trim removed 3 bases at V and 0 bases at J, leaving 7 bases unmatched. CDR1 SGHRS and CDR2 YFSETQ come from the germline V gene. CDR3 length: 17 amino acids. CDR3 bases: TGCGCCAGCAGCTGGATGACTAGCGGAGCCTCCTACAATGAGCAGTTCTTC. Translated, it gives CASSWMTSGASYNEQFF.

This chain joins TRBV7-9 and TRBJ1-6, with D perhaps matching TRBD1 (6 bases). The CDR3 spans 17 residues. Germline V lookup: CDR1 SEHNR, CDR2 FQNEAQ (reference sequence). V lost 8 bases, J lost 4 bases, and 21 bases lay in between. CDR3 nucleotide sequence: TGTGCCAGCTCCAACACTAGATTCGGACAGTATAATTCACCCCTCCACTTT. It codes for CASSNTRFGQYNSPLHF.

The gene calls are TRBV7-8 and TRBJ1-2; 7 bases are a match to TRBD1. Germline lookup yields CDR1 SGHVS and CDR2 FQNEAQ. The CDR3 loop spans 12 amino acids. V lost 5 bases to trimming and J lost 8 bases; unmatched junction nucleotides: 5. The CDR3 protein is CASSPGGSGYTF. In DNA form, the CDR3 reads TGTGCCAGCAGCCCAGGGGGTAGCGGCTACACCTTC.

The chain recombines TRBV5-4 with TRBJ2-3; D is perhaps TRBD2 (6 bases). This CDR3 is 15 amino acids long. V was clipped by 4 bases and J by 4 bases, with 16 bases between them. The germline V gene has CDR1 SGHNT and CDR2 YYREEE (reference sequence). The CDR3: CASSDGTLEPDTQYF. CDR3 DNA sequence: TGTGCCAGCAGCGACGGGACTCTTGAGCCAGATACGCAGTATTTT.

The chain carries TRBV6-1 and TRBJ2-5; D perhaps matches TRBD1 (6 bases). The CDR3 has 13 residues. With 9 bases removed from V and 5 bases from J, the gap between germline ends came to 16 bases. CDR1 and CDR2 (germline): MNHNS, SASEGT. CDR3 sequence reads: CARSGGFGETQYF. CDR3 nucleotides: TGTGCCAGATCTGGGGGCTTTGGGGAGACCCAGTACTTC.

This rearrangement joins TRBV5-1 to TRBJ2-5, with a weak D call TRBD1 (6 bases). Germline lookup yields CDR1 SGHRS and CDR2 YFSETQ. Trimming removed 0 bases at V and 8 bases at J, with 11 bases between. This CDR3 contains 13 residues. This CDR3 is CASSLEGEITQYF. CDR3 DNA sequence: TGCGCCAGCAGCTTGGAGGGGGAGATTACCCAGTACTTC.

This chain joins TRBV2 and TRBJ2-7; 9 nucleotides align to TRBD1. Germline V gene data show CDR1 as SNHLY and CDR2 as FYNNEI. J lost 6 bases, V lost 6 bases, and 6 bases had no gene match. The CDR3 is 13 residues long. Here the CDR3 reads CASSPGTGFEQYF. The CDR3 DNA reads TGTGCCAGCAGCCCCGGGACAGGGTTCGAGCAGTACTTC.

The CDR3 region has the DNA TGTGCCACCCAAGGCGGGAGCGGGGCCGGGGAGCTGTTTTTT. Translation: CATQGGSGAGELFF. This chain joins TRBV5-4 and TRBJ2-2, with 7 positions matching TRBD2. The junction had 11 bases not matched to a gene; V was cut back by 9 bases and J by 6 bases. The CDR3 length is 14 residues. CDR1 and CDR2 (germline): SGHNT, YYREEE (reference sequence).

V is TRBV10-1 and J is TRBJ2-2; 8 bases line up with TRBD1. The trim removed 3 bases at V and 1 base at J, leaving 4 bases unmatched. CDR3 length: 16 amino acids. Germline loops: CDR1 WNHNN, CDR2 SYGVQD (reference sequence). The CDR3 loop is CASSDQGTGNTGELFF. The CDR3 DNA sequence: TGCGCCAGCAGTGATCAAGGGACAGGGAACACCGGGGAGCTGTTTTTT.

V is TRBV5-4 and J is TRBJ2-5; the match to TRBD2 covers 13 bases. Judging by the DNA end, TRBJ2-7 fits better; the J call may be wrong. This CDR3 comprises 16 residues. The germline CDR1 and CDR2 sequences are SGHNT and YYREEE (reference sequence). CDR3 in DNA: TGTGCCAGCAGCTTTGGACTAGCGGGAGATTCCCACGAGCAGTACTTC. This translates into CASSFGLAGDSHEQYF.

This rearrangement joins TRBV28 to TRBJ1-2, with D maybe TRBD1 (6 bases). Germline V gene sequence: CDR1 MDHEN, CDR2 SYDVKM. This CDR3 has 12 amino acids. V dropped 10 bases and J dropped 4 bases, with 13 bases sitting between them. CDR3 amino acids: CATSGDRYGYTF. For the CDR3, the DNA is TGTGCCACCTCAGGGGATCGCTATGGCTACACCTTC.

This clone appeared a few times. This chain uses TRBV19 with TRBJ2-2, with TRBD1 identical over 8 bases. The CDR3 is 14 amino acids. V shed 10 bases, J shed 5 bases, and the junction held 9 bases outside the gene matches. Germline assignment: CDR1 LNHDA and CDR2 SQIVND (reference sequence). CDR3: CATRTGSETGELFF. The DNA of the CDR3 is TGTGCCACCCGGACAGGGAGTGAGACCGGGGAGCTGTTTTTT.

The chain is built from TRBV2 and TRBJ2-7; D is perhaps TRBD2 (5 bases). This CDR3 comprises 14 residues. Per the germline V gene, CDR1 is SNHLY and CDR2 is FYNNEI. Trimming left V 5 bases short and J 2 bases short, with 13 bases between. CDR3 bases: TGTGCCAGCAGTCTGACCCGAGGGACCTACGAGCAGTACTTC. It codes for CASSLTRGTYEQYF.

Only one count was recorded for this clone. This chain joins TRBV7-2 and TRBJ1-6; D not resolved. This CDR3 is 14 amino acids long. CDR1 is SGHTA and CDR2 is FQGNSA in the germline V gene. Trimming cost V 3 bases and J 8 bases, with 11 bases left between them. The CDR3 loop reads CASSFRSLDSPLHF. CDR3 sequence (DNA): TGTGCCAGCAGCTTTCGGTCACTGGATTCACCCCTCCACTTT.

This CDR3 reads CASSTAGGQGETQYF. CDR3 DNA sequence: TGTGCCAGCAGCACCGCGGGGGGACAGGGAGAGACCCAGTACTTC. The chain joins TRBV9 to TRBJ2-5; possibly TRBD1 for D (9 bases). Germline V gene data show CDR1 as SGDLS and CDR2 as YYNGEE. This CDR3 is 15 amino acids long. Trimming took off 4 bases at V and 4 bases at J, with 17 bases between the two ends.

This clone came up a few times. V usage is TRBV27 and J usage is TRBJ2-7, with TRBD2 matching 12 bases. J lost 4 bases, V lost 5 bases, and 6 bases had no gene match. This CDR3 spans 15 amino acids. Germline V gene lookup returns CDR1 MNHEY and CDR2 SMNVEV (reference sequence). The CDR3 nucleotides are TGTGCCAGCAGTCCGACTAGCGGGAGACTGTACGAGCAGTACTTC. Amino acid sequence: CASSPTSGRLYEQYF.